The 31 T cell receptor beta chains given below trace back to one sample, sequenced in a study of tumor-infiltrating lymphocytes in primary liver carcinoma. A constant-region primer primed TCR beta cDNA synthesis from around 500 ng of total RNA. Employing slightly modified ARM-PCR, three nested multiplex PCR rounds were run, and these gave rise to the TCR beta libraries. Use of TRBV1-TRBV30 forward primers with a C-beta reverse primer characterized the first two PCR rounds, which lasted around 10 cycles each. TCRdb reanalysed the multiplex PCR reads using MiXCR and keeps one entry per CDR3 protein. The sample includes about 210,000 distinct CDR3 sequences, 85% of them seen just once. Between about 17 and 34 mg of unsorted bulk tissue served as the source from which RNA and DNA were co-extracted. Sequencing used tumor tissue from primary liver carcinoma. These receptors came from a man aged 35-49 years with primary liver carcinoma and hepatitis B virus infection.

Note on this clonotype: At one of its ends the junction is not consistent with the germline gene, which may arise from a read error. The chain uses TRBV6-2 or TRBV6-3 and TRBJ1-5, with no clear D. The germline gives CDR1 MNHEY, CDR2 SVGEGT. This CDR3 has 14 residues. In DNA form, the CDR3 reads TGTGCCAGAAGTTACCGACCTAGCAATCAGTCCCAGCATTTT. Translated: CARSYRPSNQSQHF.

About this clonotype itself: This CDR3 is missing its conserved last phenylalanine or tryptophan, likely due to a read error. The limits of the CDR3 on the DNA are not certain, so only TCRdb's listed CDR3 is given. The chain recombines TRBV11-1 with TRBJ2-4; TRBD2 is the table's D call, not checked against the DNA. From its first to its last residue, the CDR3 has 17 amino acids. Germline CDR1 and CDR2: SGHAT and FQDESV (reference sequence). This chain's CDR3 is CASSFPGASGTKNIRYY.

Points on this clonotype: Germline and junction disagree at one end, which may indicate a read error. The CDR3 DNA sequence: TGCGCCAACAGCGCGGGACGGCAATTCTTC. This translates into CANSAGRQFF. The V and J genes are TRBV4-1 and TRBJ2-1; D might be TRBD2 (6 bases). From germline, CDR1 is MGHRA and CDR2 YSYEKL. The length of the CDR3 is 10 residues.

Details on this clonotype: A read error may explain this, as a much larger clone is one base away. The chain has TRBV2 and TRBJ1-2; no clear D. The CDR3 is 10 residues long. CDR1 is SNHLY, CDR2 FYNNEI, per germline. The V gene lost 8 bases and the J gene lost 11 bases, with 12 bases spanning the gap. The CDR3 loop is CASGAGSYTF. The DNA of the CDR3 is TGTGCCAGCGGTGCGGGTTCATACACCTTC.

A word on this clonotype: Germline and junction disagree at one end, which may indicate a read error. This sequence joins TRBV4-3 and TRBJ2-1; 10 nucleotides line up with TRBD2. The CDR3 totals 16 residues. Germline V gene data show CDR1 as LGHNA and CDR2 as YSLEER. The CDR3 is CASSPHGSSGSNEQIF. For the CDR3, the DNA is TGCGCCAGCAGCCCCCACGGGTCTAGCGGGAGTAATGAGCAGATCTTC.

This clonotype was seen more than once but under ten times. A much larger clone sits a single nucleotide away, making a read error possible. The J gene is TRBJ1-1, the V gene TRBV10-3; D call uncertain. CDR3 length equals 15 residues. CDR1 is ENHRY, CDR2 SYGVKD, per germline. Trimming took off 5 bases at V and 0 bases at J, with 13 bases between the two ends. In DNA, the CDR3 is TGTGCCATCAGTACTGAGGACGGTATGAACACTGAAGCTTTCTTT. It translates to CAISTEDGMNTEAFF.

About this clonotype: This is likely a read error, given that the CDR3 carries no conserved phenylalanine or tryptophan at its end. This chain's CDR3 is CASSQEVAGVSPYEQYS. The CDR3 bases are TGTGCCAGCAGCCAAGAGGTAGCGGGGGTATCCCCTTACGAGCAGTACTCC. The gene calls are TRBV4-2 and TRBJ2-7, with 9 bases lining up with TRBD2. In germline, CDR1 is LGHNA, CDR2 YNFKEQ. The J segment lost 4 bases and the V segment lost 0 bases, leaving 10 bases of the junction unmatched. The CDR3 runs 17 residues.

A remark on this clonotype: No conserved phenylalanine or tryptophan ends this CDR3, so it is likely a read error. This chain connects TRBV5-1 to TRBJ1-5; the match to TRBD1 covers 8 bases. Germline V lookup: CDR1 SGHRS, CDR2 YFSETQ. This CDR3 comprises 16 residues. CDR3 residues: CVSSWGEQGVNQPQHY. DNA of the CDR3: TGCGTCAGCAGCTGGGGGGAACAGGGGGTAAATCAGCCCCAGCATTAT.

The CDR3 bases are TGTGCCAGCAGCATAGGGTTCAGCAGCAATGAGCAGTTCTTC. Translated: CASSIGFSSNEQFF. The gene calls are TRBV11-3 and TRBJ2-1; D unresolved. The CDR3 length is 14 residues. V lost 5 bases and J lost 6, with 14 bases in between. Germline values: CDR1 SGHNT, CDR2 YENEEA.

Remarks on this clonotype: One junction end does not reproduce the germline sequence, and a read error may be involved. The gene calls are TRBV4-2 and TRBJ1-3; the match to TRBD1 covers 7 bases. CDR1 is LGHNA, CDR2 YNFKEQ, per germline. The CDR3 is 21 residues long. The CDR3 DNA reads as TGTGCCAGCAGCCAAGAAGGCTTGACAGGGTGTCGTATTTCCTATGGAAACACCATAAATTTT. Its translation: CASSQEGLTGCRISYGNTINF.

Concerning this clonotype itself: Sequence at one end of the junction differs from germline and may be a read error. The V and J genes are TRBV4-3 and TRBJ2-1; no definite D call. Germline lookup yields CDR1 LGHNA and CDR2 YSLEER. The CDR3 sequence is 17 residues long. CDR3 sequence reads: CASSQEPVRMSYNEQFF. The CDR3 DNA reads as TGTGCCAGCAGCCAAGAGCCCGTGAGGATGTCCTACAATGAGCAGTTCTTC.

Regarding this clonotype: The junction and the germline gene differ at one end; a read error may be behind it. The chain combines TRBV10-3 with TRBJ1-2, with D possibly being TRBD1 (5 bases). The CDR3 contains 14 residues. Germline lookup yields CDR1 ENHRY and CDR2 SYGVKD. Written as DNA, the CDR3 is TGTGCCGTCAGTGTCGAGAGGGGAGAGGATGGCTACACCTTC. Its translation: CAVSVERGEDGYTF.

As regards this clonotype: The conserved phenylalanine or tryptophan is not found at the CDR3 terminus, so this likely reflects a read error. The chain recombines TRBV5-1 with TRBJ2-7; 8 bases fit TRBD1. This CDR3 has 14 amino acids. Germline-derived CDR1 and CDR2 are SGHRS and YFSETQ. CDR3 sequence: CAGRFDRGLGEQYL. The DNA for the CDR3 is TGCGCCGGCAGATTCGACAGGGGCTTGGGGGAGCAGTACCTC.

In the case of this clonotype: A read error may produce the germline difference seen at one junction end. The chain has TRBV6-2 or TRBV6-3 and TRBJ2-7; 7 bases are shared with TRBD2. Per the germline V gene, CDR1 is MNHEY and CDR2 is SVGEGT. This CDR3 comprises 17 residues. In DNA form, the CDR3 reads TGTGCCAGCTGTAGTGGGAGGGAAGGAGATCTCTCCTACGAGAAGTACTTC. It codes for CASCSGREGDLSYEKYF.

Comment on this clonotype: A much bigger clone sits one base away, suggesting this may be a read error. The conserved closing phenylalanine or tryptophan is absent in this CDR3, likely reflecting a read error. The chain has TRBV30 and TRBJ1-6; TRBD1 is a possible D gene (6 bases). V was clipped by 3 bases and J by 8 bases, with 14 bases between them. Germline V gene lookup returns CDR1 GTSNPN and CDR2 SVGIG (reference sequence). CDR3 length equals 14 residues. Here the CDR3 reads CAWSATGWDSPLHI. The CDR3 bases are TGTGCCTGGAGCGCGACAGGCTGGGATTCACCCCTCCACATT.

For this clonotype: The missing conserved phenylalanine or tryptophan at the end of this CDR3 makes a read error likely. The chain uses TRBV6-2 or TRBV6-3 and TRBJ2-7; 7 nucleotides match TRBD2. The length of the CDR3 is 15 residues. CDR1 and CDR2 (germline): MNHEY, SVGEGT. The DNA of the CDR3 is TGTGCCAGCAGCTACTCCCCTAGCGGAGATTACGAGCAGTACCTC. Translating it yields CASSYSPSGDYEQYL.

Worth noting for this clonotype: One end of the junction varies from germline; a read error may be responsible. V and J are TRBV4-3 and TRBJ2-3; D perhaps matches TRBD2 (5 bases). The V gene's germline CDR1 is LGHNA and CDR2 YSLEER. The CDR3 has 14 residues. CDR3 sequence reads: CACSQRGSTDMQYF. The CDR3 DNA is TGCGCCTGCAGCCAACGGGGTTCCACAGATATGCAGTATTTT.

As regards this clonotype: The junction departs from the called germline gene at one end, perhaps through a read error. The chain combines TRBV6-1 with TRBJ2-1; 9 bases match TRBD2. The CDR3 consists of 15 residues. Germline V gene lookup returns CDR1 MNHNS and CDR2 SASEGT. The CDR3 sequence is CANSEEAGGYDEQFF. The CDR3 region has the DNA TGTGCCAACAGTGAAGAAGCGGGAGGATACGACGAGCAGTTCTTC.

A single count supports this clonotype. The chain is built from TRBV29-1 and TRBJ1-3; D gene ambiguous. Trimming removed 6 bases from V and 0 bases from J, with 12 bases in between. The CDR3 is made up of 14 amino acids. CDR1 and CDR2 from the germline V gene are SQVTM and ANQGSEA. The CDR3 spells CSVGEGTSGNTIYF. The CDR3 bases are TGCAGCGTCGGAGAGGGAACCTCTGGAAACACCATATATTTT.

The chain is built from TRBV20-1 and TRBJ2-7, with TRBD2 identical over 8 bases. V lost 2 bases to trimming and J lost 0 bases; unmatched junction nucleotides: 9. CDR1 and CDR2 from the germline V gene are DFQATT and SNEGSKA (reference sequence). The length of the CDR3 is 16 residues. The CDR3 here is CSARSSTSGHSYEQYF. CDR3 DNA: TGCAGTGCTAGATCTTCTACTAGCGGCCACTCCTACGAGCAGTACTTC.

Concerning this clonotype itself: No DNA is shown, since the ends of the CDR3 on it are uncertain; the CDR3 is the one TCRdb lists. The chain recombines TRBV29-1 with TRBJ1-5. The CDR3 is made up of 12 amino acids, end residues included. Per germline, CDR1 SQVTM and CDR2 ANQGSEA. The CDR3 loop reads CSVGGGSQPQQF.

As concerns this clonotype: This may arise from a read error, as a much more abundant clone is one base away. The chain recombines TRBV11-2 with TRBJ2-3; D is undetermined. Germline CDR1 and CDR2: SGHAT and FQNNGV. The CDR3 length is 14 residues. The CDR3, as DNA: TGTACCAGCAGCTTAGATGGGAACACAGATACGCAGTATTTT. Encoded protein: CTSSLDGNTDTQYF.

Comments on this clonotype: It is likely a read error, because the conserved phenylalanine at the end of the CDR3 is missing. V is TRBV28 and J is TRBJ2-1; 11 bases align to TRBD2. The length of the CDR3 is 13 residues. V shed 5 bases and J 9 bases; nucleotides not matched to a gene: 3. Looked up from germline, CDR1 is MDHEN and CDR2 is SYDVKM. The CDR3 DNA reads TGTGCCAGCAGTCTCGGGACTAGCGGTGAGCAGTTCCTC. Its translation is CASSLGTSGEQFL.

The chain combines TRBV11-1 with TRBJ2-4; 10 bases are a match to TRBD2. The CDR3 length is 17 residues. The junction had 12 bases not matched to a gene; V was cut back by 3 bases and J by 7 bases. CDR1 SGHAT and CDR2 FQDESV come from the germline V gene (reference sequence). The CDR3 reads CASSFPGTSASNNIQYF. CDR3 DNA sequence: TGTGCCAGCAGCTTCCCCGGGACTAGCGCGAGCAATAACATTCAGTACTTC.

Comments on this clonotype: Germline and junction disagree at one end, which may indicate a read error. J is TRBJ1-2 and V is TRBV11-1; unclear D gene. Per the germline V gene, CDR1 is SGHAT and CDR2 is FQDESV (reference sequence). This CDR3 region has 15 residues. CDR3 in DNA: TGTGCCAGCAGCATGTGGAACCAAGGGCTGTATGGTTACACCTTC. Amino acid sequence: CASSMWNQGLYGYTF.

This clonotype was observed a few times. One junction end does not reproduce the germline sequence, and a read error may be involved. The chain employs TRBV11-1 and TRBJ1-6, with D hard to call. Germline values: CDR1 SGHAT, CDR2 FQDESV (reference sequence). This CDR3 contains 13 residues. This chain's CDR3 is CASSLTLVSPLHF. Here the CDR3 DNA reads TGTGCTAGTAGCCTGACACTGGTTTCACCCCTCCATTTT.

This clonotype was seen only a few times. Since a much larger clone is just one base distant, this may be a read error. The chain links TRBV7-9 to TRBJ2-6; perhaps TRBD1 as D (6 bases). Germline values: CDR1 SEHNR, CDR2 FQNEAQ (reference sequence). The CDR3 extends over 17 amino acids. CDR3 nucleotide sequence: TGTGCCAACAGCCCCGACAGGTTAAGCTCTGGGGCCAACGTCCTGACTTTC. It encodes CANSPDRLSSGANVLTF.

This clonotype was detected once. One end of the junction is discordant with germline, which a read error may explain. The chain recombines TRBV29-1 with TRBJ2-7; 7 positions match TRBD1. This CDR3 has 14 residues. Germline V lookup: CDR1 SQVTM, CDR2 ANQGSEA. CDR3 loop: CSLPDRVDQVEQYF. The CDR3 DNA follows: TGCAGCCTTCCAGACAGGGTGGATCAGGTTGAGCAGTATTTC.

To note about this clonotype: One end of the junction does not line up with germline, which may come from a read error. The chain couples TRBV11-2 to TRBJ2-1; 7 bases fit TRBD2. The CDR3 is 13 amino acids. The germline CDR1 and CDR2 sequences are SGHAT and FQNNGV. Here the CDR3 DNA reads TGTGCCAACAGCTTCGCGGGGGTCAATGAGCAGTTCTTC. This gives the protein CANSFAGVNEQFF.

This clonotype was seen a handful of times. This may stem from a read error, because a much larger clone lies one nucleotide away. The chain recombines TRBV28 with TRBJ2-5, with 14 positions matching TRBD2. Germline V gene data show CDR1 as MDHEN and CDR2 as SYDVKM. The CDR3 covers 19 residues. CDR3 sequence: CASSPASAGTSGGKETRYF. The CDR3 nucleotides read TGTGCCAGCAGTCCCGCATCGGCCGGGACTAGCGGGGGCAAAGAGACCCGGTACTTC.

The chain employs TRBV4-3 and TRBJ2-1; maybe TRBD2 (7 bases). Per the germline V gene, CDR1 is LGHNA and CDR2 is YSLEER. The CDR3 length is 14 residues. Between the trimmed V and J ends, which lost 4 bases and 11 bases, there was a span of 18 bases. The CDR3 nucleotides are TGCGCCAGCAGCCTGGACAAGGGGGGGAATAAGCAGTTCTTC. It codes for CASSLDKGGNKQFF.